This T cell receptor (beta chain) is drawn from a study of cytomegalovirus exposure and HLA in healthy donors. The study, taken as a whole, reports: Associated with cytomegalovirus, according to the listing, were 170 or so TCR beta chains. In a later analysis, first-cohort TCR clusters were found to tend to co-occur in the 95 to 150 validation repertoires.

Clones were read by immunoSEQ multiplex PCR, and TCRdb kept only the in-frame ones, dropping some. The data show roughly 310,000 clones, with 70% to 90% seen just once and approximately 0.95% held by the top ten. This clone was detected a few times. What it binds is unknown. What was sequenced was PBMCs. The sequence came from a man aged 25 to 45 in good health and CMV-seronegative.

In DNA, the CDR3 is TGTGCCTGGAGTCCTCCGGGAAACTATGGCTACACCTTC. Protein: CAWSPPGNYGYTF. The genes are TRBV30 and TRBJ1-2, with unresolved D. With 2 bases removed from V and 2 bases from J, the gap between germline ends came to 9 bases. This CDR3 is 13 amino acids long. Per germline, CDR1 GTSNPN and CDR2 SVGIG (reference sequence).